This T cell receptor beta chain was sequenced during a study of cytomegalovirus exposure and HLA in healthy donors. The length of the CDR3 is 15 residues. After removal of 1 base from V and 1 base from J, the junction contained 0 bases not matched to a gene. Germline CDR1 reads MNHEY; CDR2 reads SMNVEV (reference sequence). Use of 60 Vbeta and 13 Jbeta primers characterized the PCR. The assay was immunoSEQ multiplex PCR, and TCRdb's table has in-frame clones only and misses some. Here the sample spans around 150,000 clones, roughly a tenth being singletons. Nominally healthy donors were sampled, though unrecorded immune exposures were likely.

This chain uses TRBV27 with TRBJ2-3; TRBD2 aligns across 9 bases. The sample taken for sequencing was PBMCs. The source of this sequence is a male donor in good health and CMV-seronegative. DNA of the CDR3: TGTGCCAGCAGTTTATGGACTAGCGGCACAGATACGCAGTATTTT. Protein sequence: CASSLWTSGTDTQYF.